This paragraph reports one T cell receptor beta chain. The antigen remains unidentified. TCR beta sequencing was performed on blood CD8+ and CD4+ T cells. V dropped 10 bases and J dropped 0; count of bases not matched to a gene: 10. Germline CDR1 and CDR2: SNHLY and FYNNEI. There are 15 residues in the CDR3. These data are taken from a study of CD8 T cells in Susac syndrome. Study-level points and caveats: It was acknowledged in the study that the number of individuals who were included in its TCR sequencing and HLA analysis was relatively small.

Random hexamers were used to reverse transcribe an amount of about 0.45 to 1 ug RNA. TCRdb re-called the immunoSEQ multiplex PCR reads through MiXCR, storing one row per CDR3 protein. The sample has roughly 300,000 distinct CDR3 sequences; around 83% are singletons. The sequencing input was CD8+ T cells from PBMCs. The receptor was derived from a human donor with multiple sclerosis. V usage is TRBV2 and J usage is TRBJ2-3; 7 bases match TRBD2. CDR3 in DNA: TGTGCCACCCGGGATAGCGGGCCTAGCACAGATACGCAGTATTTT. This encodes CATRDSGPSTDTQYF.